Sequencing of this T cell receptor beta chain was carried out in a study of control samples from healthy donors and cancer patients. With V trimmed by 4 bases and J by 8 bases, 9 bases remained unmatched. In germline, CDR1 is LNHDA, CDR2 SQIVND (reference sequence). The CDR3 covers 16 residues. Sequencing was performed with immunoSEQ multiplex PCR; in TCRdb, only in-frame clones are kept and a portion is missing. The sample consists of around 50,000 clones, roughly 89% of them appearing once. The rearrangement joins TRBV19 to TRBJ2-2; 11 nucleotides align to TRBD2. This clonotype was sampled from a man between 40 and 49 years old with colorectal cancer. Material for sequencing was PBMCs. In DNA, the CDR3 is TGTGCCAGTAGTACCGGGACTAGCGGAGGGAAGGGGGAGCTGTTTTTT. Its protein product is CASSTGTSGGKGELFF. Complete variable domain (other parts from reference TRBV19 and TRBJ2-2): DGGITQSPKYLFRKEGQNVTLSCEQNLNHDAMYWYRQDPGQGLRLIYYSQIVNDFQKGDIAEGYSVSREKKESFPLTVTSAQKNPTAFYLCASSTGTSGGKGELFFGEGSRLTVL.